The source of this TCR beta chain is a study of cytomegalovirus exposure and HLA in healthy donors. Study-wide results and caveats: The study listed 164 cytomegalovirus-associated TCR beta chains. Relative to the roughly 690-donor mean, N-insertions were reportedly fewer in an Asian-associated ancestry cluster in a later analysis. Upon later analysis, HLA-associated TCR beta chains proved more clonally expanded than other, equally common chains. Confirmation in vitro established that a few CMV-associated chains were specific for CMV antigens.

This CDR3 comprises 14 residues. The germline V and J ends were trimmed by 4 bases and 2 bases, with 11 bases remaining between them. Germline V gives CDR1 MGHRA, CDR2 YSYEKL. In the PCR, 60 Vbeta and 13 Jbeta primers were used. Profiled with immunoSEQ multiplex PCR; TCRdb holds only in-frame clones, not every one. Of about 140,000 clones detected, 70% to 85% appear once; the ten largest clones hold around 4.1%. This clone has a single count. Its specificity is not known. The rearrangement links TRBV4-1 to TRBJ2-5; TRBD1 might be the D (5 bases). Sequencing was performed on PBMCs. The origin of this receptor is a man in his forties or fifties in good health and CMV-seropositive. Here the CDR3 reads CASSRQQRQETQYF. The CDR3 nucleotides are TGCGCCAGCAGCCGACAGCAACGTCAAGAGACCCAGTACTTC.